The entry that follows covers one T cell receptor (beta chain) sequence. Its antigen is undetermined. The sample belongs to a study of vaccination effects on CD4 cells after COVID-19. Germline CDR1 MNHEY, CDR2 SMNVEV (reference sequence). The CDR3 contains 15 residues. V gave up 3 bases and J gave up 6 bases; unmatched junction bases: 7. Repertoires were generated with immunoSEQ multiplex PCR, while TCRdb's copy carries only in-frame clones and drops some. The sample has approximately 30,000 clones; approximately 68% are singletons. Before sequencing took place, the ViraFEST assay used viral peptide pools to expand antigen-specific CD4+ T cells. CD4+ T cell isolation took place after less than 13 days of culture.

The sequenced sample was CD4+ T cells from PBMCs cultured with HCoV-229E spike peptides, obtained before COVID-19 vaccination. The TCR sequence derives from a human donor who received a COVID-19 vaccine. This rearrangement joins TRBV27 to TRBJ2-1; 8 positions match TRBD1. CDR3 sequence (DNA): TGTGCCAGCAGTTTCCAGGGGGCGTGGGTCAATGAGCAGTTCTTC. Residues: CASSFQGAWVNEQFF.